This is a list of T cell receptor beta chains from one sample in a study of T-cell memory formation after mild COVID-19. Via MiXCR, TCRdb re-called the 5' RACE reads, giving one row per CDR3 protein. The sample comprises 340,000 or so distinct CDR3 sequences, 13% of which are singletons, and about 21% rests with the top ten. Sequenced material: PBMCs or a T cell subset sorted from them (not recorded which). These receptors were obtained from a man between 18 and 29 years old who had mild COVID-19 (a few samples of this study predate the infection). Cell type and time point are not known. Each CDR3 is given with its conserved first and last residue. D genes are given only for firm matches. Size tells how often a clone was seen (once, few, many) or the class of an expanded clone, and some rows leave it out.

J gene | clone size | D gene | V gene | CDR3 protein | CDR3 DNA
TRBJ2-7 | few | - | TRBV6-1 | CASRRADRMTSYEQYF | TGTGCCAGCAGGAGAGCCGACAGGATGACCTCCTACGAGCAGTACTTC
TRBJ2-3 | few | TRBD2 | TRBV5-1 | CASSWGTSGGSDTQYF | TGCGCCAGCAGCTGGGGGACTAGCGGGGGCTCAGATACGCAGTATTTT
TRBJ2-1 | few | - | TRBV19 | CASSKLRVHEQFF | TGTGCCAGTAGTAAGCTCAGGGTCCATGAGCAGTTCTTC
TRBJ2-7 | - | - | TRBV11-1 | CASRKSRRISYEQYF | TGTGCCAGCAGAAAGAGCCGGAGGATTTCCTACGAGCAGTACTTC
TRBJ1-2 | few | TRBD1 | TRBV7-2 | CASSRTGNGYTF | TGTGCCAGCAGCCGGACAGGGAATGGCTACACCTTC
TRBJ1-1 | many | - | TRBV5-6 | CASSLGQGKAEAFF | TGTGCCAGCAGCTTGGGGCAGGGCAAGGCTGAAGCTTTCTTT
TRBJ2-3 | - | - | TRBV20-1 | CSTLSTDTQYF | TGCAGTACGCTGTCCACAGATACGCAGTATTTT
TRBJ2-5 | many | TRBD2 | TRBV4-3 | CASSQIGEGVETQYF | TGCGCCAGCAGCCAGATCGGGGAGGGCGTAGAGACCCAGTACTTC
TRBJ2-3 | - | - | TRBV7-6 | CASSSPAGRPDTQYF | TGTGCCAGCAGCTCCCCCGCGGGTCGCCCAGATACGCAGTATTTT
TRBJ2-7 | - | TRBD1 | TRBV15 | CATSSRDRTPTYEQYF | TGTGCCACCAGCAGTCGGGACAGGACTCCTACCTACGAGCAGTACTTC
TRBJ1-1 | few | TRBD1 | TRBV7-9 | CASSMGQGNTEAFF | TGTGCCAGCAGCATGGGACAGGGTAACACTGAAGCTTTCTTT
TRBJ2-5 | - | - | TRBV6-6 | CASSTGRAQYF | TGTGCCAGCAGTACGGGGCGGGCCCAGTACTTC
TRBJ1-6 | few | TRBD1 | TRBV2 | CASSGGDRVNSPLHF | TGTGCCAGCAGCGGTGGGGACAGGGTTAATTCACCCCTCCACTTT
TRBJ2-4 | few | TRBD1 | TRBV5-1 | CASSQGDAKNIQYF | TGCGCCAGCAGCCAGGGGGATGCCAAAAACATTCAGTACTTC
TRBJ1-5 | few | TRBD1 | TRBV12-3/TRBV12-4 | CASRPQGAGNQPQHF | TGTGCCAGCAGACCACAGGGGGCTGGCAATCAGCCCCAGCATTTT
TRBJ2-5 | - | TRBD2 | TRBV18 | CASSPPLGPGGAQYF | TGTGCCAGCTCACCACCCCTGGGGCCCGGGGGGGCCCAGTACTTC
TRBJ1-2 | - | TRBD1 | TRBV6-2/TRBV6-3 | CASSHTVRTGGNYGYTF | TGTGCCAGCAGTCACACCGTAAGGACAGGGGGAAACTATGGCTACACCTTC
TRBJ2-1 | - | TRBD2 | TRBV28 | CASSPNPGTSGSVSYNEQFF | TGTGCCAGCAGCCCAAACCCTGGGACTAGCGGGAGCGTCTCCTACAATGAGCAGTTCTTC
TRBJ2-1 | - | TRBD1 | TRBV7-8 | CASSLRGLYNEQFF | TGTGCCAGCAGCTTAAGGGGGCTATACAATGAGCAGTTCTTC
TRBJ2-1 | few | - | TRBV15 | CATSREVWGSNEQFF | TGTGCCACCAGCAGAGAAGTTTGGGGGTCGAATGAGCAGTTCTTC
TRBJ1-5 | - | - | TRBV6-6 | CASTDSSNQPQHF | TGTGCCAGCACGGACAGTAGCAATCAGCCCCAGCATTTT
TRBJ2-7 | few | - | TRBV5-1 | CASSFISQGPYEQYF | TGCGCCAGCAGCTTTATTTCGCAGGGCCCGTACGAGCAGTACTTC
TRBJ2-5 | few | TRBD1 | TRBV6-1 | CASTVGTGVETQYF | TGTGCCAGCACGGTCGGGACAGGGGTGGAGACCCAGTACTTC
TRBJ1-4 | - | - | TRBV29-1 | CSVPTEVNEKLFF | TGCAGCGTTCCGACCGAAGTTAATGAAAAACTGTTTTTT
TRBJ2-5 | many | - | TRBV5-1 | CASSSGTPNQETQYF | TGCGCCAGCAGCTCCGGGACACCAAATCAAGAGACCCAGTACTTC
TRBJ2-1 | - | - | TRBV23-1 | CASTPLRGGVYNEQFF | TGCGCCAGCACTCCGCTTAGGGGAGGAGTCTACAATGAGCAGTTCTTC
TRBJ2-7 | many | - | TRBV4-3 | CASSQSSNPYYEQYF | TGCGCCAGCAGCCAATCTTCGAACCCCTACTACGAGCAGTACTTC
TRBJ2-2 | few | - | TRBV28 | CASSLGGHNTGELFF | TGTGCCAGCAGTTTAGGGGGGCATAACACCGGGGAGCTGTTTTTT
TRBJ2-1 | few | - | TRBV5-1 | CASSLAANYNEQFF | TGCGCCAGCAGCTTGGCGGCTAACTACAATGAGCAGTTCTTC
TRBJ2-7 | few | - | TRBV10-1 | CASSLEMYEQYF | TGCGCCAGCAGTCTCGAGATGTACGAGCAGTACTTC
TRBJ1-5 | few | TRBD1 | TRBV6-5 | CASRATGIQPQHF | TGTGCCAGCAGAGCGACAGGGATTCAGCCCCAGCATTTT
TRBJ1-5 | few | TRBD1 | TRBV2 | CASAGQGNQPQHF | TGTGCCAGTGCGGGACAGGGAAATCAGCCCCAGCATTTT
TRBJ1-4 | - | - | TRBV5-1 | CASSQRGFWDEKLFF | TGCGCCAGCAGCCAAAGAGGGTTTTGGGATGAAAAACTGTTTTTT
TRBJ1-5 | many | - | TRBV19 | CASSIGPRNQPQHF | TGTGCCAGTAGTATTGGCCCGCGGAATCAGCCCCAGCATTTT
TRBJ2-1 | - | TRBD2 | TRBV20-1 | CSARVLAGGYNEQFF | TGCAGTGCTAGAGTGCTAGCGGGGGGCTACAATGAGCAGTTCTTC
TRBJ2-3 | - | - | TRBV7-2 | CASRAPGLNTDTQYF | TGTGCCAGCAGGGCACCGGGACTGAACACAGATACGCAGTATTTT
TRBJ2-4 | many | - | TRBV7-9 | CASSSPLPYF | TGTGCCAGCAGCTCACCTCTCCCATACTTC
TRBJ2-5 | - | TRBD1 | TRBV7-9 | CASSMRTGGKETQYF | TGTGCCAGCAGCATGAGGACAGGGGGCAAGGAGACCCAGTACTTC
TRBJ2-5 | few | - | TRBV20-1 | CSASSAGQETQYF | TGCAGTGCTAGTAGTGCTGGCCAAGAGACCCAGTACTTC
TRBJ2-3 | - | - | TRBV5-1 | CASSLVGSIVRRGTVRTDTQYF | TGCGCCAGCAGCTTGGTAGGTAGTATTGTCAGGCGGGGGACAGTTCGGACAGATACGCAGTATTTT
TRBJ1-2 | - | - | TRBV20-1 | CSARVVLDRDGYTF | TGCAGTGCTAGAGTGGTTCTCGACCGGGATGGCTACACCTTC